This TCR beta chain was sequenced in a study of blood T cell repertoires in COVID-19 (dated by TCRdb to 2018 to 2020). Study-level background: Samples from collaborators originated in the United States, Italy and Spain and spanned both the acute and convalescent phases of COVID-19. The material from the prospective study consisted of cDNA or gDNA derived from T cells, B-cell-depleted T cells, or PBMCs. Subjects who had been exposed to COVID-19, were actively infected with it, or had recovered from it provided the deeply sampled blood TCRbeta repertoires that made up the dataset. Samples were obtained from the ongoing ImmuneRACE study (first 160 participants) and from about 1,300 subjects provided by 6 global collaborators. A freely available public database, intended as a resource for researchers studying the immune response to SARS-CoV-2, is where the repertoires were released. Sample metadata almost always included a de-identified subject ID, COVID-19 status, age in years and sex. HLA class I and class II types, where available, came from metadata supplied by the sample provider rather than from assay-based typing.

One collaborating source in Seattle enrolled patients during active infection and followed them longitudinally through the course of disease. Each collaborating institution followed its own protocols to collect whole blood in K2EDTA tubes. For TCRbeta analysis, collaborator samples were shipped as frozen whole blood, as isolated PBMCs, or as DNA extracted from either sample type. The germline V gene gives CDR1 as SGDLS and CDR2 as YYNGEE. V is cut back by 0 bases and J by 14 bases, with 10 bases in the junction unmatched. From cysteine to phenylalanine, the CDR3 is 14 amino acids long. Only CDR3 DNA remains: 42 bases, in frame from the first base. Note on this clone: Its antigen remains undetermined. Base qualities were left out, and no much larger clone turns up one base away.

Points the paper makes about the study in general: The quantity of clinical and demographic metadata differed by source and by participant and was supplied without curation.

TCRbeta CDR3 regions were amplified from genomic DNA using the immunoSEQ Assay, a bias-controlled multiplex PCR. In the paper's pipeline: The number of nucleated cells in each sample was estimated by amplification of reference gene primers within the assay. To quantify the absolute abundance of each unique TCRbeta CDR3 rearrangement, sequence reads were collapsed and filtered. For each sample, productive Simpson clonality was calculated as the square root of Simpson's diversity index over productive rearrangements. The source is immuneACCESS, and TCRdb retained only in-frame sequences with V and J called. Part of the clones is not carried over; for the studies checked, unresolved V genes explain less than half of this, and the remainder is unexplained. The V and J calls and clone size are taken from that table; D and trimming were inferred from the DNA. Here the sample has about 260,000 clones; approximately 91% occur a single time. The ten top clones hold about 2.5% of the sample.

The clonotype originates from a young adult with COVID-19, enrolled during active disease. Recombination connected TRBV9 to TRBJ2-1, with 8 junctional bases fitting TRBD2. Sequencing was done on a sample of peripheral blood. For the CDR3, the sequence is CASSVDDGRASKFF. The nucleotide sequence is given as TGTGCCAGCAGCGTAGATGACGGGAGGGCGTCGAAGTTCTTC.